This T cell receptor (beta chain) stems from a study of human T cells and chemical hapten exposure. Study observations and caveats: Donor immune responses may differ from healthy people's, since all donors had alopecia.

Germline lookup yields CDR1 SNHLY and CDR2 FYNNEI. The CDR3 is made up of 13 amino acids. J gave up 1 base and V 9 bases, and 2 bases lay outside the gene matches. This clonotype was seen at least ten times. Its antigen is still unknown. Indicated time point: patch test 2, 6 weeks after DPC sensitization. Regarding treatment: therapeutic diphenylcyclopropenone sensitization with weekly scalp DPC. TCRdb passed the RACE reads through MiXCR, listing each CDR3 protein once. The table lists 95,000 or so distinct CDR3 sequences, 11% of them singletons. This sequence was found in a woman between 40 and 55 years old with alopecia areata. Some clones in this sample may be carry-over from other donors' samples. This rearrangement joins TRBV2 to TRBJ2-3, with TRBD2 matching over 9 bases. The specimen comprised whole blood, sampled in connection with sensitization to the hapten diphenylcyclopropenone (DPC). In DNA form, the CDR3 reads TGTGCCAGTAGCGGGAGTGGCACAGATACGCAGTATTTT. Its translation: CASSGSGTDTQYF. The full variable domain, rest sourced from reference TRBV2 and TRBJ2-3, is EPEVTQTPSHQVTQMGQEVILRCVPISNHLYFYWYRQILGQKVEFLVSFYNNEISEKSEIFDDQFSVERPDGSNFTLKIRSTKLEDSAMYFCASSGSGTDTQYFGPGTRLTVL.